The 31 T cell receptor beta chains presented below share a single source sample, sequenced in a study of T cells after somatic rescue of genetic block. The repertoire was sequenced with immunoSEQ multiplex PCR; TCRdb's copy has only in-frame clones and lacks some. The sample lists about 88,000 clones; approximately 90% were seen once. Sequencing was performed on peripheral blood mononuclear cells (PBMCs). The receptors were sampled from a woman between 18 and 29 years old.

The DNA for the CDR3 is TGTGCCAGCAGGGACGCTTTGGGTCTGGGGGAGCTGTTTTTT. Its protein product is CASRDALGLGELFF. This chain joins TRBV2 and TRBJ2-2, with D unresolved. This CDR3 is built from 14 residues. In germline, CDR1 is SNHLY, CDR2 FYNNEI. V was cut by 6 bases and J by 8 bases, with 16 bases left in between. The whole variable domain, remainder taken from reference TRBV2 and TRBJ2-2, is EPEVTQTPSHQVTQMGQEVILRCVPISNHLYFYWYRQILGQKVEFLVSFYNNEISEKSEIFDDQFSVERPDGSNFTLKIRSTKLEDSAMYFCASRDALGLGELFFGEGSRLTVL.

The V gene is TRBV18, the J gene TRBJ2-1, with D perhaps matching TRBD2 (6 bases). V dropped 8 bases and J dropped 0 bases, with 14 bases sitting between them. This CDR3 is built from 15 residues. The V gene's germline CDR1 is KGHSH and CDR2 LQKENI. The CDR3 region is CASGGTGSSYNEQFF. DNA of the CDR3: TGTGCCAGCGGCGGGACCGGCAGCTCCTACAATGAGCAGTTCTTC. The variable domain in full, completed from reference TRBV18 and TRBJ2-1, reads NAGVMQNPRHLVRRRGQEARLRCSPMKGHSHVYWYRQLPEEGLKFMVYLQKENIIDESGMPKERFSAEFPKEGPSILRIQQVVRGDSAAYFCASGGTGSSYNEQFFGPGTRLTVL.

The chain combines TRBV19 with TRBJ1-5; D is uncertain. This CDR3 comprises 17 residues. V gave up 2 bases and J gave up 7 bases, with 21 bases separating them. Germline CDR1 and CDR2: LNHDA and SQIVND (reference sequence). The CDR3 nucleotides are TGTGCCAGTAGTATAAGAGACGTGGTCGCAGGCGGGCAGCCCCAGCATTTT. Translation: CASSIRDVVAGGQPQHF.

The chain joins TRBV5-1 to TRBJ2-7; D ambiguous. V was pared by 0 bases and J by 2 bases, with 3 bases between. Germline V gene data show CDR1 as SGHRS and CDR2 as YFSETQ. This CDR3 region has 12 residues. CDR3 bases: TGCGCCAGCAGCTTGGGCACCTACGAGCAGTACTTC. Translated: CASSLGTYEQYF.

This clone was detected once. The genes are TRBV11-3 and TRBJ2-2, with a tentative D call TRBD1 (5 bases). The CDR3 consists of 15 residues. Trimming stripped 3 bases from V and 1 base from J, with 9 bases between. Germline lookup yields CDR1 SGHNT and CDR2 YENEEA. CDR3 sequence reads: CASSFWGENTGELFF. The CDR3 coding sequence is TGTGCCAGCAGCTTTTGGGGCGAGAACACCGGGGAGCTGTTTTTT.

The V gene is TRBV30, the J gene TRBJ1-4, with 9 bases aligning to TRBD1. There are 18 residues in the CDR3. Germline V gene sequence: CDR1 GTSNPN, CDR2 SVGIG (reference sequence). Losses at the gene ends were 0 bases for V and 8 bases for J; bases not matched to a gene: 16. The CDR3 sequence: CAWSVPSPLQGTGEKLFF. The CDR3 coding sequence is TGTGCCTGGAGTGTACCTAGCCCCCTACAGGGGACAGGGGAAAAACTGTTTTTT.

This chain links TRBV6-1 with TRBJ2-3; tentatively, D is TRBD2 (6 bases). The CDR3 consists of 17 residues. V lost 1 base and J 5 bases, leaving 19 bases between the germline ends. The germline gives CDR1 MNHNS, CDR2 SASEGT. CDR3 residues: CASSEEGSGEWEDTQYF. The CDR3 DNA follows: TGTGCCAGCAGTGAAGAAGGGTCGGGAGAGTGGGAAGATACGCAGTATTTT.

The chain recombines TRBV9 with TRBJ2-7; TRBD1 matches 8 bases. Trimming took 4 bases from V and 4 from J; bases not matched to a gene: 13. Germline V gene data show CDR1 as SGDLS and CDR2 as YYNGEE. The CDR3 totals 16 residues. The CDR3, as DNA: TGTGCCAGCAGCCCTCGAACCCGGGACAGGAGATACGAGCAGTACTTC. It encodes CASSPRTRDRRYEQYF.

The chain couples TRBV6-5 to TRBJ1-1; 12 nucleotides line up with TRBD1. CDR3 length: 14 residues. V shed 5 bases, J shed 4 bases, and the junction held 2 bases outside the gene matches. Germline V CDR1 and CDR2: MNHEY, SVGAGI. The CDR3 coding sequence is TGTGCCAGCAGTCGGGACAGGGGGCCCACTGAAGCTTTCTTT. Its translation is CASSRDRGPTEAFF.

The CDR3 protein is CASSSGLSRSGANVLTF. CDR3 in DNA: TGTGCCAGCAGCTCGGGACTGTCCCGCTCTGGGGCCAACGTCCTGACTTTC. The J gene is TRBJ2-6, the V gene TRBV5-4; possibly TRBD2 for D (6 bases). CDR1 and CDR2 (germline): SGHNT, YYREEE (reference sequence). Between the trimmed V and J ends, which lost 3 bases and 0 bases, there was a span of 13 bases. The CDR3 contains 17 residues.

The chain uses TRBV7-9 and TRBJ2-7; 9 bases fit TRBD1. The CDR3 contains 14 residues. V lost 8 bases to trimming and J lost 2 bases; unmatched junction nucleotides: 7. Per the germline V gene, CDR1 is SEHNR and CDR2 is FQNEAQ (reference sequence). CDR3 sequence (DNA): TGTGCCAGCGGTACGGACAGGGGAACCTACGAGCAGTACTTC. Its protein product is CASGTDRGTYEQYF.

The chain recombines TRBV28 with TRBJ2-2; 10 bases map to TRBD1. Germline loops: CDR1 MDHEN, CDR2 SYDVKM. V trimming: 2 bases; J trimming: 7 bases; junction bases outside the gene matches: 19. The CDR3 extends over 20 amino acids. The CDR3 coding sequence is TGTGCCAGCAGTTTAGTCTCCGGGACAGGGGTCGGAGGCGGGCGCGGGGAGCTGTTTTTT. Its translation is CASSLVSGTGVGGGRGELFF.

The chain couples TRBV14 to TRBJ1-3; D may be TRBD1 (6 bases). The CDR3 totals 15 residues. Germline loops: CDR1 SGHDN, CDR2 FVKESK. Trimming pared 4 bases from V and 2 bases from J, leaving 12 bases between. CDR3 DNA sequence: TGTGCCAGCAGCCGTTCGGGGGCCCCTGGAAACACCATATATTTT. This translates into CASSRSGAPGNTIYF.

The chain joins TRBV9 to TRBJ2-7; weak D call: TRBD2 (6 bases). The CDR3 spans 15 residues. CDR1 and CDR2 from the germline V gene are SGDLS and YYNGEE. Trimming took off 5 bases at V and 1 base at J, with 16 bases between the two ends. The CDR3 DNA is TGTGCCAGCAGTTTCGGGGGAGGTTTATCCTACGAGCAGTACTTC. It yields the protein CASSFGGGLSYEQYF.

This clone was seen only a few times. This chain joins TRBV30 and TRBJ1-2, with D unresolved. V gave up 4 bases and J gave up 6 bases, with 12 bases separating them. This CDR3 has 12 residues. Germline V gene lookup returns CDR1 GTSNPN and CDR2 SVGIG (reference sequence). CDR3 sequence reads: CAWNLGLNGYTF. The CDR3 DNA follows: TGTGCCTGGAACCTGGGGTTGAATGGCTACACCTTC.

The V and J genes are TRBV18 and TRBJ2-7; perhaps TRBD2 as D (5 bases). Germline CDR1 reads KGHSH; CDR2 reads LQKENI. V lost 4 bases, J lost 2 bases, and 15 bases lay in between. The CDR3 is 15 residues long. The DNA for the CDR3 is TGTGCCAGCTCACGCCCCCCTCGGGAAGCCTACGAGCAGTACTTC. This translates into CASSRPPREAYEQYF.

The table lists this clone with a count of one. This chain uses TRBV7-6 with TRBJ2-1; either TRBD1 or TRBD2 may fit D (7 bases each). This CDR3 comprises 21 residues. CDR1 and CDR2 from the germline V gene are SGHVS and FNYEAQ. The germline V and J ends were trimmed by 0 bases and 9 bases, with 33 bases remaining between them. The CDR3 bases are TGTGCCAGCAGCTTAGCGCTCAGCGGGAACCCTCATCGCCCAGGGGGGGGTGAGCAGTTCTTC. This sequence encodes CASSLALSGNPHRPGGGEQFF. Full variable domain (rest looked up from reference TRBV7-6 and TRBJ2-1): GAGVSQSPRYKVTKRGQDVALRCDPISGHVSLYWYRQALGQGPEFLTYFNYEAQQDKSGLPNDRFSAERPEGSISTLTIQRTEQRDSAMYRCASSLALSGNPHRPGGGEQFFGPGTRLTVL.

The V and J genes are TRBV5-4 and TRBJ2-7, with D perhaps matching TRBD2 (8 bases). The CDR3 extends over 16 amino acids. Germline loops: CDR1 SGHNT, CDR2 YYREEE (reference sequence). V was pared by 2 bases and J by 5 bases, with 20 bases between. CDR3 DNA: TGTGCCAGCAGCTTCTACGGGAGGGCGGGGACAGACGAGCAGTACTTC. Translation gives CASSFYGRAGTDEQYF.

This rearrangement joins TRBV28 to TRBJ1-5; TRBD1 aligns across 7 bases. V was clipped by 3 bases and J by 5 bases; unmatched bases: 7. Germline V lookup: CDR1 MDHEN, CDR2 SYDVKM. The CDR3 runs to 15 residues. Here the CDR3 DNA reads TGTGCCAGCAGTTTTCCCAGGGGGGACGATCAGCCCCAGCATTTT. Amino acids: CASSFPRGDDQPQHF. Based on the CDR3 plus reference TRBV28 and TRBJ1-5, the full variable domain is DVKVTQSSRYLVKRTGEKVFLECVQDMDHENMFWYRQDPGLGLRLIYFSYDVKMKEKGDIPEGYSVSREKKERFSLILESASTNQTSMYLCASSFPRGDDQPQHFGDGTRLSIL.

The chain is built from TRBV19 and TRBJ1-1, with TRBD1 matching over 7 bases. In germline, CDR1 is LNHDA, CDR2 SQIVND (reference sequence). This CDR3 is 15 amino acids long. V lost 6 bases and J lost 4; bases outside the gene matches: 11. CDR3 loop: CASSPRQGRATEAFF. DNA of the CDR3: TGTGCCAGTAGCCCTCGACAGGGAAGGGCCACTGAAGCTTTCTTT.

This clone has just one count. The rearrangement links TRBV16 to TRBJ1-2, with a possible D match to TRBD1 (5 bases). This CDR3 contains 15 residues. V was shortened by 2 bases and J by 4 bases, with 14 bases between the two germline ends. CDR1 is KGHSY and CDR2 is FQNENV in the germline V gene. Here the CDR3 reads CASSQTGTTSYGYTF. CDR3 nucleotides: TGTGCCAGCAGCCAAACCGGGACTACCTCCTATGGCTACACCTTC.

This chain connects TRBV10-1 to TRBJ1-3, with D unclear. Trimming took off 8 bases at V and 4 bases at J, with 6 bases between the two ends. CDR1 and CDR2 (germline): WNHNN, SYGVQD (reference sequence). This CDR3 region has 11 residues. CDR3 DNA: TGCGCCAGCCGGCGGGGAAACACCATATATTTT. This encodes CASRRGNTIYF.

The rearrangement uses TRBV4-1 and TRBJ2-3, with 7 bases aligning to TRBD1. The CDR3 length is 15 residues. CDR1 and CDR2 (germline): MGHRA, YSYEKL. V lost 3 bases and J lost 2; bases outside the gene matches: 5. DNA for the CDR3: TGCGCCAGCAGCCATCCGGGACAGAACACAGATACGCAGTATTTT. Amino acid sequence: CASSHPGQNTDTQYF.

The rearrangement joins TRBV4-1 to TRBJ1-5, with 7 nucleotides matching TRBD1. The CDR3 is made up of 16 amino acids. CDR1 is MGHRA, CDR2 YSYEKL, per germline. Germline trimming cut 2 bases from V and 7 bases from J; bases unmatched to any gene: 11. The CDR3 loop reads CASSQFPTGSGQPQHF. The CDR3 coding sequence is TGCGCCAGCAGCCAATTCCCGACAGGGTCGGGGCAGCCCCAGCATTTT.

The genes are TRBV5-1 and TRBJ1-2; D is uncertain. Germline CDR1 SGHRS, CDR2 YFSETQ. The ends were cut back, 0 bases at V and 6 bases at J, with 9 bases in the middle. CDR3 length: 13 amino acids. CDR3 protein: CASSLGQMDGYTF. The CDR3 DNA sequence: TGCGCCAGCAGCTTGGGACAAATGGATGGCTACACCTTC.

The chain joins TRBV28 to TRBJ1-3; D gene ambiguous. Per germline, CDR1 MDHEN and CDR2 SYDVKM. Trimming took off 6 bases at V and 1 base at J, with 10 bases between the two ends. The CDR3 has 14 amino acids. CDR3 coding DNA: TGTGCCAGCAGCTCTGGTGGGTCTGGAAACACCATATATTTT. This sequence encodes CASSSGGSGNTIYF.

J is TRBJ2-7 and V is TRBV18; 12 bases match TRBD2. Germline CDR1 reads KGHSH; CDR2 reads LQKENI. The CDR3 spans 17 residues. The ends lost 3 bases at V and 2 bases at J; junction bases unmatched: 8. For the CDR3, the DNA is TGTGCCAGCTCACCGTCGACTAGCGGGAGTACCGCCTACGAGCAGTACTTC. As protein: CASSPSTSGSTAYEQYF.

The chain uses TRBV12-5 and TRBJ1-1; 8 bases line up with TRBD1. This CDR3 contains 17 residues. Germline V CDR1 and CDR2: LGHNT, FRNRAP. V shed 0 bases, J shed 0 bases, and the junction held 6 bases outside the gene matches. Written as DNA, the CDR3 is TGTGCTAGTGGTTTGGTCACAGGGGGAACCATGAACACTGAAGCTTTCTTT. It is translated as CASGLVTGGTMNTEAFF.

The chain has TRBV27 and TRBJ2-7, with TRBD2 matching over 12 bases. The CDR3 runs to 14 residues. Germline V lookup: CDR1 MNHEY, CDR2 SMNVEV (reference sequence). V was pared by 6 bases and J by 6 bases, with 6 bases of the junction left unmatched. The CDR3 loop is CASRTSGRPLEQYF. Here the CDR3 DNA reads TGTGCCAGCAGGACTAGCGGGAGACCCCTCGAGCAGTACTTC.

The chain has TRBV27 and TRBJ2-3, with D possibly called TRBD1 or TRBD2 (5 bases each). The CDR3 totals 12 residues. The V and J ends lost 6 bases and 14 bases respectively, with 18 bases between them. The germline V gene encodes CDR1 MNHEY and CDR2 SMNVEV (reference sequence). The CDR3 DNA reads as TGTGCCAGCAGCTCGGGTCTTTCAGGGAGGTATTTT. This encodes CASSSGLSGRYF.

This clone was observed once. This chain connects TRBV27 to TRBJ2-7; TRBD1 matches at 7 bases. Germline trimming cut 4 bases from V and 5 bases from J; bases unmatched to any gene: 11. Germline V gene sequence: CDR1 MNHEY, CDR2 SMNVEV (reference sequence). The CDR3 is 15 amino acids. CDR3 amino acids: CASSSGQRLLDEQYF. The DNA for the CDR3 is TGTGCCAGCAGTTCGGGACAGAGGCTGCTCGACGAGCAGTACTTC.